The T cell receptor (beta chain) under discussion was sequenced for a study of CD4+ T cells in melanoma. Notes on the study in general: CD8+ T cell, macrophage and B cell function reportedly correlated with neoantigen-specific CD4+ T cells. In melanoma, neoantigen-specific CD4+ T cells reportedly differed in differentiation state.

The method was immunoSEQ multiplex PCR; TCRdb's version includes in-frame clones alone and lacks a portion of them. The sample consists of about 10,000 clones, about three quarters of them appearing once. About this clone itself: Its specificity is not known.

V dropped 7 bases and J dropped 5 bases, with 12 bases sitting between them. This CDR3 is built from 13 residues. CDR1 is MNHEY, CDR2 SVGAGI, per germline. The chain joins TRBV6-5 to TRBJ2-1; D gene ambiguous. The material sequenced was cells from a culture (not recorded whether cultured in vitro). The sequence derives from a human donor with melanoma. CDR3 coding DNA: TGTGCCAGCATCGAACCCAACAACAATGAGCAGTTCTTC. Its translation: CASIEPNNNEQFF.